The 31 T cell receptor beta chains in this list originate from one sample, sequenced in a study of tumor-infiltrating lymphocytes in oesophageal squamous cell carcinoma. TCRdb re-called the PCR reads with MiXCR, one entry per CDR3 protein. Of 20,000 to 25,000 distinct CDR3 sequences in the sample, about 35% were seen once. Sequenced material: esophageal tumor tissue. These receptors originate from a male donor with esophageal squamous cell carcinoma.

This clonotype was counted once. The CDR3 end shows no conserved phenylalanine or tryptophan, and so a read error is likely. The limits of the CDR3 on the DNA are not certain, so only TCRdb's listed CDR3 is given. The chain recombines TRBV7-2 with TRBJ2-5; the DNA was not used to check the table's D call, TRBD1. The length of the CDR3 is 16 amino acids, counting both ends. Germline lookup yields CDR1 SGHTA and CDR2 FQGNSA. CDR3 protein: CASRTGNWETEAFFGN.

Many counts were recorded for this clonotype. V usage is TRBV28 and J usage is TRBJ2-7; D might be TRBD1 (5 bases). The CDR3 has 15 residues. V lost 8 bases to trimming and J lost 6 bases, with 23 bases between them. Germline values: CDR1 MDHEN, CDR2 SYDVKM. The CDR3 DNA is TGTGCCAGCTCATCCGTCTATCAGGGAACGGGCGAGCAGTACTTC. It is translated as CASSSVYQGTGEQYF.

This clonotype appeared many times. The chain is built from TRBV7-2 and TRBJ2-5; TRBD2 agrees at 10 bases. CDR1 is SGHTA and CDR2 is FQGNSA in the germline V gene. V lost 5 bases, J lost 3 bases, and 6 bases stayed unmatched. This CDR3 is built from 15 residues. The CDR3 region has the DNA TGTGCCAGCAGCGTAACTAGCGGGGCTAAAGAGACCCAGTACTTC. Protein sequence: CASSVTSGAKETQYF.

This clonotype was seen at least ten times. The chain recombines TRBV6-6 with TRBJ1-2; possibly TRBD1 for D (5 bases). The ends were cut back, 2 bases at V and 8 bases at J, with 18 bases in the middle. The CDR3 loop spans 15 amino acids. Germline V lookup: CDR1 MNHNY, CDR2 SVGAGI (reference sequence). The CDR3 reads CASSYRRGGSEGYTF. CDR3 nucleotide sequence: TGTGCCAGCAGTTACCGACGGGGGGGATCGGAAGGCTACACCTTC.

This clonotype was observed a handful of times. The chain couples TRBV7-6 to TRBJ2-1; 7 positions agree with TRBD1. The CDR3 is 13 amino acids. Germline CDR1 SGHVS, CDR2 FNYEAQ. V lost 3 bases, J lost 5 bases, and 1 base stayed unmatched. Here the CDR3 reads CASSFDRDNEQFF. CDR3 nucleotide sequence: TGTGCCAGCAGCTTCGACAGGGACAATGAGCAGTTCTTC.

A note on this clonotype: This likely comes from a read error, as the CDR3 has no conserved phenylalanine or tryptophan at its end. Because the CDR3's place on the DNA is in doubt, the DNA is left out and the CDR3 is given as listed by TCRdb. V is TRBV7-2 and J is TRBJ2-6; TRBD2 is the table's D call and was not checked against the DNA. Germline V gene data show CDR1 as SGHTA and CDR2 as FQGNSA. The CDR3 numbers 17 amino acids, ends counted. The CDR3 sequence: CASSLSGTYNSPLHFGN.

A few counts support this clonotype. The chain links TRBV7-3 to TRBJ2-3; D remains unclear. CDR3 length equals 13 residues. CDR1 is SGHTA, CDR2 FQGTGA, per germline. Between the trimmed V and J ends, which lost 2 bases and 7 bases, there was a span of 10 bases. The CDR3 reads CASSLGSVYTQYF. DNA for the CDR3: TGTGCCAGCAGCTTAGGATCGGTCTATACGCAGTATTTT. Based on the CDR3 plus reference TRBV7-3 and TRBJ2-3, the full variable domain is GAGVSQTPSNKVTEKGKYVELRCDPISGHTALYWYRQSLGQGPEFLIYFQGTGAADDSGLPNDRFFAVRPEGSVSTLKIQRTERGDSAVYLCASSLGSVYTQYFGPGTRLTVL.

The chain links TRBV27 to TRBJ2-7; 11 bases line up with TRBD1. The CDR3 loop spans 14 amino acids. Germline lookup yields CDR1 MNHEY and CDR2 SMNVEV (reference sequence). V lost 8 bases and J lost 0; bases outside the gene matches: 3. CDR3: CASADRGHSYEQYF. The CDR3 DNA reads TGTGCCAGCGCGGACAGGGGGCACTCCTACGAGCAGTACTTC.

In its sample, this clonotype was seen many times. The chain links TRBV6-1 to TRBJ2-7; the D call may be TRBD1 or TRBD2 (6 bases each). CDR1 is MNHNS and CDR2 is SASEGT in the germline V gene. The CDR3 is 12 amino acids. V was clipped by 5 bases and J by 6 bases, with 11 bases between them. The DNA of the CDR3 is TGTGCCAGCAGTCCACAGGGACTCGAGCAGTACTTC. This codes for CASSPQGLEQYF.

This clonotype occurred many times. The rearrangement links TRBV6-1 to TRBJ2-7; no definite D call. V lost 4 bases and J 0 bases, leaving 4 bases between the germline ends. Germline CDR1 is MNHNS and CDR2 is SASEGT. The CDR3 covers 12 residues. The CDR3 sequence is CASSGNSYEQYF. CDR3 coding DNA: TGTGCCAGCAGTGGCAACTCCTACGAGCAGTACTTC.

This clonotype was recorded many times. V gene TRBV10-3 combines with J gene TRBJ1-5, with D possibly TRBD1 on 6 matching bases. The CDR3 covers 14 residues. V gave up 0 bases and J gave up 5 bases, with 8 bases separating them. Germline assignment: CDR1 ENHRY and CDR2 SYGVKD. Here the CDR3 DNA reads TGTGCCATCAGTGAGTCGGGGGCGGATCAGCCCCAGCATTTT. Translating gives CAISESGADQPQHF.

Of note for this clonotype: In this CDR3 the conserved last residue, phenylalanine or tryptophan, is missing, so a read error is likely. Because the CDR3's place on the DNA is in doubt, the DNA is left out and the CDR3 is given as listed by TCRdb. V usage is TRBV7-9 and J usage is TRBJ2-1; TRBD2, the D gene given by the table, was not confirmed from the DNA. The CDR3 is 16 amino acids in total, end residues counted. Germline CDR1 SEHNR, CDR2 FQNEAQ (reference sequence). The CDR3 loop reads CASSFSGRAYEQYFGS.

Points on this clonotype: Because the CDR3 is missing its conserved closing phenylalanine or tryptophan, this is likely a read error. It is unclear where the CDR3 begins or ends on the DNA, so no DNA is shown, and the CDR3 is as TCRdb lists it. This chain joins TRBV7-3 and TRBJ2-7; the table's D gene call, TRBD1, was not cross checked with the DNA. Inclusive of both ends, the CDR3 amounts to 16 amino acids. Germline-derived CDR1 and CDR2 are SGHTA and FQGTGA. This CDR3 reads CASSATGDNYGYTFGS.

The genes are TRBV7-6 and TRBJ1-1; no clear D. The V end lost 1 base, the J end lost 7 bases, and 4 bases lay between the germline ends. The CDR3 length is 11 residues. Germline CDR1 is SGHVS and CDR2 is FNYEAQ. CDR3 residues: CASSLEGEAFF. The CDR3 DNA reads TGTGCCAGCAGCTTAGAGGGTGAAGCTTTCTTT.

By frequency in the sample, this clonotype is medium-sized. The CDR3 is CASTPGGSSYNEQFF. CDR3 DNA: TGTGCCAGCACCCCGGGGGGGAGCTCCTACAATGAGCAGTTCTTC. The genes are TRBV28 and TRBJ2-1, with TRBD2 matching over 8 bases. Germline V gives CDR1 MDHEN, CDR2 SYDVKM. With V trimmed by 7 bases and J by 0 bases, 5 bases remained unmatched. The CDR3 length is 15 residues.

In its sample, this clonotype ranks as medium-sized (0.01 to 0.1%). The V gene is TRBV6-1, the J gene TRBJ2-1; D not resolved. V was trimmed by 2 bases and J by 6 bases, leaving 14 bases between them. Germline V gives CDR1 MNHNS, CDR2 SASEGT. This CDR3 comprises 15 residues. CDR3 DNA sequence: TGTGCCAGCAGTGAATTCGGAAGCATACTCAATGAGCAGTTCTTC. This gives the protein CASSEFGSILNEQFF.

This sequence joins TRBV27 and TRBJ2-1, with 14 bases aligning to TRBD2. Germline CDR1 MNHEY, CDR2 SMNVEV (reference sequence). This CDR3 has 15 amino acids. Germline trimming cut 6 bases from V and 13 bases from J; bases unmatched to any gene: 11. CDR3: CASRKTSGREETQFF. DNA of the CDR3: TGTGCCAGCAGAAAGACTAGCGGGAGGGAAGAGACCCAGTTCTTC.

Sample share makes this clonotype medium-sized. CDR3 amino acids: CASSLGGTSSREQYF. CDR3 in DNA: TGTGCCAGCAGCTTAGGAGGGACTAGCTCTCGGGAGCAGTACTTC. This chain joins TRBV7-2 and TRBJ2-7, with 9 bases aligning to TRBD2. V dropped 1 base and J dropped 7; count of bases not matched to a gene: 8. Germline V gene sequence: CDR1 SGHTA, CDR2 FQGNSA. The CDR3 is 15 amino acids.

This clonotype came up many times. The junction departs from the called germline gene at one end, perhaps through a read error. This chain connects TRBV7-9 to TRBJ2-7; D gene ambiguous. Germline V gives CDR1 SEHNR, CDR2 FQNEAQ (reference sequence). The CDR3 is 12 residues long. CDR3 DNA sequence: TGTGCCAGCAGCTTAGACGTTTCACCCCTCCACTTC. Translating it yields CASSLDVSPLHF.

This clonotype was seen repeatedly, ten times or more. The chain joins TRBV6-1 to TRBJ2-7, with D possibly being TRBD1 or TRBD2 (5 bases each). V lost 5 bases and J 2 bases, leaving 10 bases between the germline ends. The CDR3 totals 13 residues. Per the germline V gene, CDR1 is MNHNS and CDR2 is SASEGT. This CDR3 is CASSRDPTYEQYF. CDR3 DNA sequence: TGTGCCAGCAGTCGGGACCCGACCTACGAGCAGTACTTC.

This clonotype was found once. This chain connects TRBV7-2 to TRBJ2-2; 13 nucleotides align to TRBD2. Germline lookup yields CDR1 SGHTA and CDR2 FQGNSA. The V and J ends lost 0 bases and 16 bases, in that order; junction bases with no gene match: 8. The CDR3 contains 15 residues. The chain's CDR3 is CASSLAFGLAGVGFF. The CDR3 region has the DNA TGTGCCAGCAGCTTAGCCTTTGGACTAGCGGGAGTGGGGTTTTTT.

This clonotype was detected many times. The chain employs TRBV18 and TRBJ2-5; D uncertain. The DNA end favors TRBJ2-7, so the J call may be wrong. Germline CDR1 KGHSH, CDR2 LQKENI. CDR3 length: 13 amino acids. CDR3 DNA: TGTGCCAGCTCACGTACGGCAGAATACGAGCAGTACTTC. Translated, it gives CASSRTAEYEQYF.

This clonotype has just a few counts. V usage is TRBV14 and J usage is TRBJ2-3; TRBD2 matches at 12 bases. V shed 3 bases, J shed 3 bases, and the junction held 4 bases outside the gene matches. The germline V gene encodes CDR1 SGHDN and CDR2 FVKESK. The CDR3 spans 16 residues. Here the CDR3 DNA reads TGTGCCAGCAGCCAGACCGGGACTAGCGGGACAGATACGCAGTATTTT. This gives the protein CASSQTGTSGTDTQYF.

The chain carries TRBV28 and TRBJ2-6; 7 nucleotides line up with TRBD1. The closer fit of TRBJ1-2 to the DNA end suggests the J call may be wrong. CDR1 is MDHEN, CDR2 SYDVKM, per germline. There are 14 residues in the CDR3. DNA of the CDR3: TGTGCCAGCAGTTTTACAGGGGAGGCCTATGGCTACACCTTC. Amino acids: CASSFTGEAYGYTF.

V gene TRBV20-1 combines with J gene TRBJ2-5; TRBD1 matches at 8 bases. Judging by the DNA end, TRBJ2-7 fits better; the J call may be wrong. Germline V gene data show CDR1 as DFQATT and CDR2 as SNEGSKA (reference sequence). CDR3 length equals 19 residues. The CDR3 DNA is TGCAGTGCTATAAGCACAGGGGGAAGAGGATCTTGGTCAGCCTACGAGCAGTACTTC. Its protein is CSAISTGGRGSWSAYEQYF.

As for this clonotype: The final CDR3 position lacks the conserved phenylalanine or tryptophan, pointing to a likely read error. Because the CDR3's place on the DNA is in doubt, the DNA is left out and the CDR3 is given as listed by TCRdb. The chain employs TRBV7-6 and TRBJ1-6; the listed D gene, TRBD1, was not tested against the DNA. Germline lookup yields CDR1 SGHVS and CDR2 FNYEAQ. The CDR3 has 15 residues if both end residues are counted. The CDR3 protein is CASSLGVQETQYFGP.

This clonotype was seen repeatedly, ten times or more. J is TRBJ1-2 and V is TRBV10-3; 7 bases line up with TRBD1. J gave up 6 bases and V 8 bases, and 15 bases lay outside the gene matches. The CDR3 spans 15 residues. In germline, CDR1 is ENHRY, CDR2 SYGVKD. CDR3 protein: CAIRTSGGDLDGYTF. Written as DNA, the CDR3 is TGTGCCATCCGAACCTCAGGGGGTGATCTTGATGGCTACACCTTC.

The chain recombines TRBV12-3 or TRBV12-4 with TRBJ2-6, with D possibly matching TRBD1 (5 bases). The J call could be wrong; TRBJ2-7 is a better fit for the DNA end. CDR3 length equals 12 residues. This CDR3 reads CASSDRNYEQYF. The CDR3 nucleotides read TGTGCCAGCAGTGACAGAAACTACGAGCAGTACTTC.

This clonotype was picked up a small number of times. Here the CDR3 DNA reads TGTGCCATCAGGGCAGGGGGTAGGACCGGGGAGCTGTTTTTT. The encoded protein is CAIRAGGRTGELFF. The V gene is TRBV10-3, the J gene TRBJ2-2, with TRBD1 matching 7 bases. Germline-derived CDR1 and CDR2 are ENHRY and SYGVKD. The CDR3 extends over 14 amino acids. The ends lost 6 bases at V and 5 bases at J; junction bases unmatched: 6.

Only a few counts were recorded for this clonotype. This rearrangement joins TRBV18 to TRBJ1-1, with TRBD1 as a possible D gene (5 bases). Trimming took off 5 bases at V and 0 bases at J, with 22 bases between the two ends. This CDR3 has 18 amino acids. In germline, CDR1 is KGHSH, CDR2 LQKENI. As DNA, the CDR3 is TGTGCCAGCTCATCTCGGGGGAGGTCCGGGGCCATGAACACTGAAGCTTTCTTT. This gives the protein CASSSRGRSGAMNTEAFF.

The chain is built from TRBV5-4 and TRBJ2-1; D is uncertain. The last part of the DNA fits TRBJ2-7 better; the J call may be wrong. From germline, CDR1 is SGHNT and CDR2 YYREEE (reference sequence). This CDR3 has 13 residues. The DNA of the CDR3 is TGTGCCAGCAGCGCAGACACCCTCTACGAGCAGTACTTC. Protein product: CASSADTLYEQYF.